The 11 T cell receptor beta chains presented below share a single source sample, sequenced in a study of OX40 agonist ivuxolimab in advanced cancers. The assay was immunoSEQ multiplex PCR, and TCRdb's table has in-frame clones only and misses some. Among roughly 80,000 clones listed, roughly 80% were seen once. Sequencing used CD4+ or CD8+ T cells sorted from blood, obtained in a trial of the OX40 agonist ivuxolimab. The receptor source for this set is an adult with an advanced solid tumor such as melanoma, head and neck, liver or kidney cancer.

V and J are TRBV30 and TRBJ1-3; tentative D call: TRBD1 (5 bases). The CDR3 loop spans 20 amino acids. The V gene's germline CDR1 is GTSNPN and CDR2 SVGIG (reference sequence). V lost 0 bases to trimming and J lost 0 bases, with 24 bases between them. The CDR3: CAWSVFPGAFFSSSGNTIYF. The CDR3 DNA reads TGTGCCTGGAGTGTCTTCCCCGGGGCCTTCTTTTCGAGCTCTGGAAACACCATATATTTT.

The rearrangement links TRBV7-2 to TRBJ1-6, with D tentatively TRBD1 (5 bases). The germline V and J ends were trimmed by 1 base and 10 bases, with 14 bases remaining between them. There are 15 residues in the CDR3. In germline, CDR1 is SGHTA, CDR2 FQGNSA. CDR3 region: CASSLGGLSESPLHF. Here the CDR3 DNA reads TGTGCCAGCAGCTTAGGGGGCCTCTCCGAGTCACCCCTCCACTTT.

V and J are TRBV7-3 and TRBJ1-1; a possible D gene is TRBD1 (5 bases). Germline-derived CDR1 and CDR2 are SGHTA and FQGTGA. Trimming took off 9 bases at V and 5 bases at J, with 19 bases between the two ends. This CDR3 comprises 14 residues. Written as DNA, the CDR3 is TGTGCCAGTGTCCTTTCGGCCGGGGGAACTGAAGCTTTCTTT. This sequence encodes CASVLSAGGTEAFF.

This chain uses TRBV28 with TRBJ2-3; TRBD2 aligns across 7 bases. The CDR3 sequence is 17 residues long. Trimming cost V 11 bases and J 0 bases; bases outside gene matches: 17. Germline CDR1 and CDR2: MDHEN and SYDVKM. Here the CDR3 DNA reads TGTGCCGCGGAGGCGGGGGACGGAACCCCTAGCACAGATACGCAGTATTTT. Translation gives CAAEAGDGTPSTDTQYF. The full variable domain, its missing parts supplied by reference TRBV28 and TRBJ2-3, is DVKVTQSSRYLVKRTGEKVFLECVQDMDHENMFWYRQDPGLGLRLIYFSYDVKMKEKGDIPEGYSVSREKKERFSLILESASTNQTSMYLCAAEAGDGTPSTDTQYFGPGTRLTVL.

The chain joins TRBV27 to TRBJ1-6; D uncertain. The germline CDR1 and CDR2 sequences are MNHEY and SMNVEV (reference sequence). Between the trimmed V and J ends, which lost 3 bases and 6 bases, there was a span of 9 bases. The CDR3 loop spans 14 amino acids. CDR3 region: CASSFSERNSPLHF. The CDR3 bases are TGTGCCAGCAGTTTTAGTGAACGTAATTCACCCCTCCACTTT.

The CDR3 DNA is TGTGCCAGCAGCCAAGATAGTGGGACAGGAAAGGAAAAACTGTTTTTT. Encoded protein: CASSQDSGTGKEKLFF. The chain employs TRBV4-2 and TRBJ1-4; TRBD1 aligns across 8 bases. CDR1 LGHNA and CDR2 YNFKEQ come from the germline V gene. The trim removed 0 bases at V and 8 bases at J, leaving 8 bases unmatched. This CDR3 is built from 16 residues.

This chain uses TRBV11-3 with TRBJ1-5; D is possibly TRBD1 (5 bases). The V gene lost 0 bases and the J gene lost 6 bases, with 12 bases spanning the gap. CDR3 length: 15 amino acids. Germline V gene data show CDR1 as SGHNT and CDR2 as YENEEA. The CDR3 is CASSLDTGGGQPQHF. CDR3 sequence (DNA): TGTGCCAGCAGCTTAGACACAGGAGGTGGTCAGCCCCAGCATTTT.

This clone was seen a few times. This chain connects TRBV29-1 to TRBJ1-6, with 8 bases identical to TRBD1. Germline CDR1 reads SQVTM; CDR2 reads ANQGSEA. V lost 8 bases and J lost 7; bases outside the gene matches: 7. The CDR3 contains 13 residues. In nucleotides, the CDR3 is TGCAGCACTAGACAGGGGACGAATTCACCCCTCCACTTT. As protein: CSTRQGTNSPLHF.

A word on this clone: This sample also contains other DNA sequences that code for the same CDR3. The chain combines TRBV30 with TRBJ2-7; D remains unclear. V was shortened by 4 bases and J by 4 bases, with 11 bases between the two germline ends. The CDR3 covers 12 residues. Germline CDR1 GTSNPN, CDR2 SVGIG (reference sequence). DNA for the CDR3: TGTGCCTGGAACTATGGGTGGTACGAGCAGTACTTC. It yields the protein CAWNYGWYEQYF.

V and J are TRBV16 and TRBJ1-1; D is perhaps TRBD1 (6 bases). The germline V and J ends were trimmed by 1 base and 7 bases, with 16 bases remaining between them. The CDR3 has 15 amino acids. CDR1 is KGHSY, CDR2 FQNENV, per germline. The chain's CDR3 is CASSQWGIQGDEAFF. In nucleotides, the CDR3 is TGTGCCAGCAGCCAATGGGGGATACAGGGCGATGAAGCTTTCTTT. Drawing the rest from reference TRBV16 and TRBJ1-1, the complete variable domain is GEEVAQTPKHLVRGEGQKAKLYCAPIKGHSYVFWYQQVLKNEFKFLISFQNENVFDETGMPKERFSAKCLPNSPCSLEIQATKLEDSAVYFCASSQWGIQGDEAFFGQGTRLTVV.

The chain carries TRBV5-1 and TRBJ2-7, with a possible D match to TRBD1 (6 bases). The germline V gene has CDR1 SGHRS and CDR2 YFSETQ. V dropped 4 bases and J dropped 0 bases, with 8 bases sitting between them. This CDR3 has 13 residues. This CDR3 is CASSADSSYEQYF. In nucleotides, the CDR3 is TGCGCCAGCAGCGCGGACAGCTCCTACGAGCAGTACTTC.